There are many counts of the clone carrying this T cell receptor beta chain. Adults between roughly 18 and 89 years of age took part from about two dozen US areas. Cohort placement rested on clinical history that participants reported themselves. The CDR3 is made up of 16 amino acids. V lost 4 bases and J lost 5, with 21 bases in between. Germline CDR1 is SGHTA and CDR2 is FQGTGA. Original processing methods: By means of reference gene primer amplification, nucleated cell counts were estimated. This table comes from immunoSEQ multiplex PCR, and its TCRdb copy is limited to in-frame clones, with some not included. The V and J calls and clone size come from that table; D and trimming were worked out from the DNA. The sample records some 210,000 clones, 80% to 85% being singletons. The data originate from a study of blood T cell repertoires in COVID-19. For the study at large: In each case, the material was cDNA or gDNA derived from T cells, B-cell-depleted T cells, or PBMCs.

The TCR sequence derives from a woman in her fifties or sixties with acute COVID-19. Sequenced: PBMCs or T cells enriched from blood (not recorded which). This chain uses TRBV7-3 with TRBJ2-7, with D perhaps matching TRBD1 (6 bases). CDR3 region: CASSYYPGQPENEQYF. CDR3 sequence (DNA): TGTGCCAGCAGCTACTACCCCGGACAGCCCGAGAACGAGCAGTACTTC. The full variable domain, with the rest looked up from reference TRBV7-3 and TRBJ2-7, is GAGVSQTPSNKVTEKGKYVELRCDPISGHTALYWYRQSLGQGPEFLIYFQGTGAADDSGLPNDRFFAVRPEGSVSTLKIQRTERGDSAVYLCASSYYPGQPENEQYFGPGTRLTVT.